The subject of this entry is one T cell receptor beta chain. Its antigen is not identified. TCRdb redid the calling of the 5' RACE reads with MiXCR, one entry per CDR3 protein. This sample has roughly 110,000 distinct CDR3 sequences, with around 10% found just once. The CDR3 loop spans 15 amino acids. The V end lost 1 base, the J end lost 0 bases, and 6 bases lay between the germline ends. The data are from a study of early T cells in non-severe SARS-CoV-2 infection. Study-level results: CD4 and private specificities were missed by VDJdb matching, which favored anti-spike CD8 responses.

The J gene is TRBJ1-4, the V gene TRBV12-3 or TRBV12-4; no reliable D call. This TCR was recovered from an adult who was a healthcare worker with PCR-confirmed SARS-CoV-2 infection or an uninfected control (not recorded which). What was sequenced was whole blood. CDR3 coding DNA: TGTGCCAGCAGTTTAGATTGGGCAACTAATGAAAAACTGTTTTTT. Amino acid sequence: CASSLDWATNEKLFF.